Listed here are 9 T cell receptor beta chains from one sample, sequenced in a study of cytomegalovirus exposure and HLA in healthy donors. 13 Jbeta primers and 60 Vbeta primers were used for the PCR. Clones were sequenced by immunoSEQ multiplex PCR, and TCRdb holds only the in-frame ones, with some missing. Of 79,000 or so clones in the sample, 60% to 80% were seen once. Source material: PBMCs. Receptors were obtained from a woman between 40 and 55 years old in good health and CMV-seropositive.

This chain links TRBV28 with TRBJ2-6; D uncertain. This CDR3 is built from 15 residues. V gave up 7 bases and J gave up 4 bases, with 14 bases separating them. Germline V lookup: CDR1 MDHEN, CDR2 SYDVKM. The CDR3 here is CASNSPRRGANVLTF. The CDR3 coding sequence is TGTGCCAGCAACAGCCCTCGTAGGGGGGCCAACGTCCTGACTTTC. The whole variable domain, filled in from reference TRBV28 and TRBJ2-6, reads DVKVTQSSRYLVKRTGEKVFLECVQDMDHENMFWYRQDPGLGLRLIYFSYDVKMKEKGDIPEGYSVSREKKERFSLILESASTNQTSMYLCASNSPRRGANVLTFGAGSRLTVL.

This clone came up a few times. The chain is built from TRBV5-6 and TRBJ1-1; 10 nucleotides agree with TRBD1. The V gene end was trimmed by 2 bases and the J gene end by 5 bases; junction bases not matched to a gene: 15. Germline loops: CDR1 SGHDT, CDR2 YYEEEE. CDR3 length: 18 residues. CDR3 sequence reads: CASSLRDKWDRGGTEAFF. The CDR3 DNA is TGTGCCAGCAGCTTACGAGATAAGTGGGACAGGGGAGGAACTGAAGCTTTCTTT.

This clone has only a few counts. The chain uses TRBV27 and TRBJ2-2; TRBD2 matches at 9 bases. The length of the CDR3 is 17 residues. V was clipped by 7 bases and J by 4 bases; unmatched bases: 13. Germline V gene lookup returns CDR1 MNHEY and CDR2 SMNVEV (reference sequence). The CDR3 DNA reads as TGTGCCAGCACCTGGTGGGGAGCGGGGGGTATCACCGGGGAGCTGTTTTTT. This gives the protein CASTWWGAGGITGELFF.

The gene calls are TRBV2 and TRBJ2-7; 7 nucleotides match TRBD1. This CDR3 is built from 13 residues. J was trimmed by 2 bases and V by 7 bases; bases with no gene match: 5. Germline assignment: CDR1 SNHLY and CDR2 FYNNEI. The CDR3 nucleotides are TGTGCCAGCAAGGGACAGACTCCCTACGAGCAGTACTTC. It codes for CASKGQTPYEQYF.

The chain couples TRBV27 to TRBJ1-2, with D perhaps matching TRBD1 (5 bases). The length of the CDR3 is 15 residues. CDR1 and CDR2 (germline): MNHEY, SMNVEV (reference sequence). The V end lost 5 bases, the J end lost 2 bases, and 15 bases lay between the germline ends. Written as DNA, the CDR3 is TGTGCCAGCAGTCAGAGAGGCAGGGAAAACTATGGCTACACCTTC. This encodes CASSQRGRENYGYTF.

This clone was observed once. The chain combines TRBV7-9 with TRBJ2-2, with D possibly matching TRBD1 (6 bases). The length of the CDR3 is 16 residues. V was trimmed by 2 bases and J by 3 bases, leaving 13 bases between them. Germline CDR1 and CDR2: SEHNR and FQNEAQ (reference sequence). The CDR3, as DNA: TGTGCCAGCAGCTTACGGGGCAGGGGTTACACCGGGGAGCTGTTTTTT. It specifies CASSLRGRGYTGELFF.

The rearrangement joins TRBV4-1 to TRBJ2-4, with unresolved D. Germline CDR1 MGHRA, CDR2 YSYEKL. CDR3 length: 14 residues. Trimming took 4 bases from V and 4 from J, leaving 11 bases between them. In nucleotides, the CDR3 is TGCGCCAGCAGCCCGGAACTATTTAAAAACATTCAGTACTTC. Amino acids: CASSPELFKNIQYF.

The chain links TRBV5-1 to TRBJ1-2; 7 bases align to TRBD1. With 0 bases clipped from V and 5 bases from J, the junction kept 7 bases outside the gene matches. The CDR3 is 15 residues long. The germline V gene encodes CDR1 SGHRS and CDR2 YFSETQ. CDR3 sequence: CASSLENTGAYGYTF. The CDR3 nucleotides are TGCGCCAGCAGCTTGGAGAACACAGGGGCTTATGGCTACACCTTC.

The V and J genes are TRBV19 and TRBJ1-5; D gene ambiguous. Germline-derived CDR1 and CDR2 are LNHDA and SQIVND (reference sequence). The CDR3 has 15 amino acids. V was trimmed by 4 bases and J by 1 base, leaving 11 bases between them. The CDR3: CASSTTLGSNQPQHF. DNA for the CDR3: TGTGCCAGTAGTACTACTCTAGGAAGCAATCAGCCCCAGCATTTT.